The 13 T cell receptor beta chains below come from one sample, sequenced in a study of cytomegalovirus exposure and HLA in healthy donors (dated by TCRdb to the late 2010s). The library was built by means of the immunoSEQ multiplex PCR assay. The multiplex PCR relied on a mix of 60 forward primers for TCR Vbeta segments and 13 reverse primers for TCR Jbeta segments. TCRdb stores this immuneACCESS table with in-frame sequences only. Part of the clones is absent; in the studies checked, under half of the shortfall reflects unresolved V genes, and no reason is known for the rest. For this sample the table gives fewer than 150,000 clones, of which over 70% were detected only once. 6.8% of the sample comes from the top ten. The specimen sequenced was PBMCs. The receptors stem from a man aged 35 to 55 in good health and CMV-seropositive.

Here the CDR3 DNA reads TGTGCCAGCAGCCCCGGTGCCGGGAGGGAAGAGACCCAGTACTTC. Its translation: CASSPGAGREETQYF. The chain carries TRBV13 and TRBJ2-5; 8 bases are shared with TRBD2. V shed 5 bases and J 3 bases; nucleotides not matched to a gene: 8. Per germline, CDR1 PRHDT and CDR2 FYEKMQ (reference sequence). The CDR3 runs 15 residues.

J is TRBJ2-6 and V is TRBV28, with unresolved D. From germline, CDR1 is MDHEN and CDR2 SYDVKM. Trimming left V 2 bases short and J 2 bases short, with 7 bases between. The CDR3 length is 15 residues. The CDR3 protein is CASSLDMAGANVLTF. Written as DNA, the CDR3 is TGTGCCAGCAGTTTAGACATGGCTGGGGCCAACGTCCTGACTTTC. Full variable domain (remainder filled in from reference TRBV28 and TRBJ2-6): DVKVTQSSRYLVKRTGEKVFLECVQDMDHENMFWYRQDPGLGLRLIYFSYDVKMKEKGDIPEGYSVSREKKERFSLILESASTNQTSMYLCASSLDMAGANVLTFGAGSRLTVL.

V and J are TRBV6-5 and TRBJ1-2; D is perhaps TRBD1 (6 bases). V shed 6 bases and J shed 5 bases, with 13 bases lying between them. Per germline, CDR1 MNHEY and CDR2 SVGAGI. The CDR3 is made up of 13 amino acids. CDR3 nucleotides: TGTGCCAGCAGGTCAGGGGTTTTTTATGGCTACACCTTC. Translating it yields CASRSGVFYGYTF.

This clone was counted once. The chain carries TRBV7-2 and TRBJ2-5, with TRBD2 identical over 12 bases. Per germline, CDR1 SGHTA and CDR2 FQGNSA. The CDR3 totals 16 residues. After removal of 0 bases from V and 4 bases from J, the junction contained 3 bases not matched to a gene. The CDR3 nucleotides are TGTGCCAGCAGCTTAGCACTAGCGGGGGGTATAGAGACCCAGTACTTC. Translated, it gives CASSLALAGGIETQYF.

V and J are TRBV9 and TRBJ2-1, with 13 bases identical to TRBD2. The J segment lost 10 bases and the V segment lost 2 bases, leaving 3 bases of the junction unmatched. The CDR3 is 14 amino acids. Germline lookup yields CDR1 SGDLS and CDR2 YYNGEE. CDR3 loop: CASSVGLAGAEQFF. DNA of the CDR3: TGTGCCAGCAGCGTCGGACTAGCGGGAGCAGAGCAGTTCTTC.

Written as DNA, the CDR3 is TGCGCCAGCACCGGGTCGGGACAGGGGTCGTTATCCGGGGAGCTGTTTTTT. It encodes CASTGSGQGSLSGELFF. This rearrangement joins TRBV5-1 to TRBJ2-2; TRBD1 aligns across 10 bases. V lost 6 bases, J lost 6 bases, and 14 bases stayed unmatched. The length of the CDR3 is 17 residues. Germline CDR1 reads SGHRS; CDR2 reads YFSETQ.

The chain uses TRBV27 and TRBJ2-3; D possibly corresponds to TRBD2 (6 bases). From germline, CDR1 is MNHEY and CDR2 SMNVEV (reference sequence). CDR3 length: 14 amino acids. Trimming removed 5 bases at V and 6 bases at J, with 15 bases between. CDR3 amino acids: CASSTRLGLDTQYF. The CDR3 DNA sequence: TGTGCCAGCAGTACCCGACTGGGACTGGATACGCAGTATTTT.

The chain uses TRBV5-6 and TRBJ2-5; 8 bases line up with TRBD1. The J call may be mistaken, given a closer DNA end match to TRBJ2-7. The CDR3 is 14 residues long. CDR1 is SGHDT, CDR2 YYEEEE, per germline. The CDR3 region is CASSSTGVFYEQYF. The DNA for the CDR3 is TGTGCCAGCAGCTCGACAGGGGTGTTCTACGAGCAGTACTTC.

The CDR3 nucleotides are TGTGCCAGCAGCGCCGGTTGGGGGGGGGACACTGAAGCTTTCTTT. Its translation: CASSAGWGGDTEAFF. The chain recombines TRBV9 with TRBJ1-1, with a possible D match to TRBD1 (5 bases). CDR3 length: 15 amino acids. V dropped 3 bases and J dropped 3 bases, with 15 bases sitting between them. Germline loops: CDR1 SGDLS, CDR2 YYNGEE.

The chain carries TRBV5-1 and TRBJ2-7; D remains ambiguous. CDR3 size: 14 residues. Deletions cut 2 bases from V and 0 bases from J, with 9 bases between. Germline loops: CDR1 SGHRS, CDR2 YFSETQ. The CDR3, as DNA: TGCGCCAGCAGCTTTGTCTCAGGCTCCTACGAGCAGTACTTC. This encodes CASSFVSGSYEQYF.

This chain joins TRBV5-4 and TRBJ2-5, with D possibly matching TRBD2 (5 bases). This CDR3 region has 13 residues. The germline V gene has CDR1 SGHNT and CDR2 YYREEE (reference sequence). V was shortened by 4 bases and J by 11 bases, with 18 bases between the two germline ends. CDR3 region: CASSVDRFGEQYF. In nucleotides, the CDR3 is TGTGCCAGCAGCGTCGACCGATTTGGGGAGCAGTACTTC.

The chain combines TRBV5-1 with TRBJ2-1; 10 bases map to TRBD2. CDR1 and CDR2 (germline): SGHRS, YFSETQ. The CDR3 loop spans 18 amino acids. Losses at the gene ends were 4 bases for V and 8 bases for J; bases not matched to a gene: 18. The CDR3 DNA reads TGCGCCAGCAGCCCCTGGTCGCCGGGACTAGCGCGTGGGGATGAGCAGTTCTTC. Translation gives CASSPWSPGLARGDEQFF.

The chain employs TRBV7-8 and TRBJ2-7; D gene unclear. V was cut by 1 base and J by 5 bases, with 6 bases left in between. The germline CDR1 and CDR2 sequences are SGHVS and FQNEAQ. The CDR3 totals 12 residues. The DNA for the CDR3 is TGTGCCAGCAGCTTAGGGCAGGACGAGCAGTACTTC. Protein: CASSLGQDEQYF.